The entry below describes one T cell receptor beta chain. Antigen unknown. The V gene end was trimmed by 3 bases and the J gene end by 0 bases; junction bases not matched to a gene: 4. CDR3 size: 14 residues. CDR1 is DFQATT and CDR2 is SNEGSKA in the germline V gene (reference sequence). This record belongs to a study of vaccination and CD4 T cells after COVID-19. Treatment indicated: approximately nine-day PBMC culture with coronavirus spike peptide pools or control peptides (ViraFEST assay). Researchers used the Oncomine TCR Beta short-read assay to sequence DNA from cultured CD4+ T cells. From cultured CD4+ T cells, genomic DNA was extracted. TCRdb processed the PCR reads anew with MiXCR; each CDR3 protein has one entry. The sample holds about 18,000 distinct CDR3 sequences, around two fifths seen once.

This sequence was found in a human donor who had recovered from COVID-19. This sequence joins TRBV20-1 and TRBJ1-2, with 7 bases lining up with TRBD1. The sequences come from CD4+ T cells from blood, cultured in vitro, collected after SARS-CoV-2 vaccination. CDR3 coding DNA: TGCAGTGCTAGCACAGGGGCCGCTAACTATGGCTACACCTTC. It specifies CSASTGAANYGYTF.